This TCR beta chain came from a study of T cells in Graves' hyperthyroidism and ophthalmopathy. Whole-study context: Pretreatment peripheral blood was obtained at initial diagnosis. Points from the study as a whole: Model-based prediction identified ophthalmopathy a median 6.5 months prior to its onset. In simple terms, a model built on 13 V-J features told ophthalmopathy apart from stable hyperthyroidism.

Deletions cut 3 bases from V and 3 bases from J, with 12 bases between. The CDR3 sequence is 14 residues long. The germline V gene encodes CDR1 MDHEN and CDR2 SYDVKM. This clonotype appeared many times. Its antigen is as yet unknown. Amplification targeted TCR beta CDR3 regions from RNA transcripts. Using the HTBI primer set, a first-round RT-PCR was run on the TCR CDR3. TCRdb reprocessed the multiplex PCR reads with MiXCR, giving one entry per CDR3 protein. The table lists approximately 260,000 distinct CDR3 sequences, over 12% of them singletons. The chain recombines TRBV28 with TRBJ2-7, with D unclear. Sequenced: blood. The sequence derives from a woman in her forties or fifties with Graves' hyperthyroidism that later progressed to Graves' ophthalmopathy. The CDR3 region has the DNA TGTGCCAGCAGTTTCGACTTGGGGTACTACGAGCAGTACTTC. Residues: CASSFDLGYYEQYF.